Below are 28 T cell receptor beta chains sequenced from a single sample in a study of metastatic and nonmetastatic thyroid tumors. TCRdb re-analyzed the PCR reads using MiXCR. This table has 30,000 to 45,000 clones, approximately 26% appearing once. Patients had received no treatment of any kind before thyroid surgery. The sequenced sample was blood. These receptors were taken from a female donor with papillary thyroid cancer or a benign thyroid nodule (not recorded which). Some clones in this sample may be carry-over from other donors' samples.

This clone was detected ten times or more. J is TRBJ1-4 and V is TRBV7-6; perhaps TRBD1 as D (5 bases). The germline V gene has CDR1 SGHVS and CDR2 FNYEAQ. Trimming pared 6 bases from V and 3 bases from J, leaving 14 bases between. CDR3 length: 15 amino acids. The CDR3 reads CASRSLGAANEKLFF. The CDR3 DNA is TGTGCCAGCAGATCTCTCGGGGCGGCTAATGAAAAACTGTTTTTT.

As concerns this clone: Without the conserved terminal phenylalanine or tryptophan, this CDR3 likely stems from a read error. This chain connects TRBV5-1 to TRBJ2-2, with D perhaps TRBD2 (5 bases). CDR3 length equals 15 residues. Germline CDR1 is SGHRS and CDR2 is YFSETQ. The CDR3 nucleotides are TGCGCCAGCGGCTTGGCCAATGGGAGCCCCGGCGAGCTGTTTCTT. Amino acid sequence: CASGLANGSPGELFL.

Notes on this clone: This may come from a read error, since a much larger clone is one base off. The chain links TRBV14 to TRBJ2-5, with 7 bases that match TRBD1. This CDR3 comprises 16 residues. The J segment lost 7 bases and the V segment lost 3 bases, leaving 14 bases of the junction unmatched. Germline loops: CDR1 SGHDN, CDR2 FVKESK. This CDR3 is CASSQEKRGPRGTQYF. The CDR3 DNA reads TGTGCCAGCAGCCAGGAAAAAAGGGGGCCCAGGGGGACCCAGTACTTC.

This sequence joins TRBV7-3 and TRBJ2-2, with 9 nucleotides matching TRBD1. After removal of 1 base from V and 4 bases from J, the junction contained 7 bases not matched to a gene. Per germline, CDR1 SGHTA and CDR2 FQGTGA. The CDR3 totals 17 residues. CDR3 DNA: TGTGCCAGCAGCTTAATGGGGGGACAGGGCGGCACCGGGGAGCTGTTTTTT. Amino acid sequence: CASSLMGGQGGTGELFF.

The V gene is TRBV4-2, the J gene TRBJ1-2; 9 nucleotides align to TRBD1. V shed 1 base and J 3 bases; nucleotides not matched to a gene: 9. The CDR3 extends over 17 amino acids. Germline CDR1 and CDR2: LGHNA and YNFKEQ. The chain's CDR3 is CASSQASGTGSDYGYTF. CDR3 nucleotides: TGTGCCAGCAGCCAAGCCTCCGGGACAGGGTCGGACTATGGCTACACCTTC.

This clone was seen a handful of times. The CDR3 sequence: CASSLTGGGASGELFF. The CDR3 coding sequence is TGTGCCAGCAGTCTGACGGGCGGTGGGGCCAGCGGGGAGCTGTTTTTT. The rearrangement links TRBV28 to TRBJ2-2, with D possibly matching TRBD1 (5 bases). Germline CDR1 and CDR2: MDHEN and SYDVKM. Trimming cost V 5 bases and J 7 bases, with 20 bases left between them. This CDR3 has 16 residues.

Worth noting for this clone: A much larger clone differs from this one at a single base, so this may be a read error. The chain's CDR3 is CASSQENRGPMGTQYF. CDR3 nucleotides: TGTGCCAGCAGCCAGGAAAACAGGGGGCCCATGGGGACCCAGTACTTC. The chain links TRBV14 to TRBJ2-5; the match to TRBD1 covers 9 bases. The ends lost 3 bases at V and 7 bases at J; junction bases unmatched: 12. CDR3 length equals 16 residues. Germline CDR1 is SGHDN and CDR2 is FVKESK.

This clone showed up just a few times. The J gene is TRBJ2-7, the V gene TRBV12-3 or TRBV12-4; 9 bases match TRBD1. J was trimmed by 6 bases and V by 2 bases; bases with no gene match: 5. The CDR3 is made up of 14 amino acids. CDR3 region: CASSLNRGQAEQYF. DNA for the CDR3: TGTGCCAGCAGTTTAAACAGGGGGCAGGCCGAGCAGTACTTC.

This clone came up many times. This sequence joins TRBV11-2 and TRBJ2-3; D remains unclear. Per the germline V gene, CDR1 is SGHAT and CDR2 is FQNNGV. This CDR3 region has 12 residues. Trimming pared 5 bases from V and 2 bases from J, leaving 5 bases between. The CDR3 reads CASSPHTDTQYF. The DNA for the CDR3 is TGTGCCAGCAGCCCCCACACAGATACGCAGTATTTT.

The rearrangement joins TRBV20-1 to TRBJ1-5; a possible D gene is TRBD1 (6 bases). V was pared by 5 bases and J by 6 bases, with 14 bases between. Germline V lookup: CDR1 DFQATT, CDR2 SNEGSKA (reference sequence). The CDR3 runs to 13 residues. Here the CDR3 DNA reads TGCAGTGCTGGGAACAGGGCGGGTCAGCCCCAGCATTTT. It yields the protein CSAGNRAGQPQHF.

The chain links TRBV5-6 to TRBJ1-4, with D tentatively TRBD1 (6 bases). The ends were cut back, 2 bases at V and 6 bases at J, with 11 bases in the middle. Germline values: CDR1 SGHDT, CDR2 YYEEEE. This CDR3 contains 14 residues. In DNA, the CDR3 is TGTGCCAGCAGCTTCGGACAGAAAGATGAAAAACTGTTTTTT. This translates into CASSFGQKDEKLFF.

The rearrangement joins TRBV20-1 to TRBJ2-7; TRBD2 aligns across 11 bases. V dropped 0 bases and J dropped 4; count of bases not matched to a gene: 8. The germline gives CDR1 DFQATT, CDR2 SNEGSKA (reference sequence). The CDR3 spans 16 residues. The CDR3 loop is CSARDFKTSGSYEQYF. CDR3 sequence (DNA): TGCAGTGCTAGAGATTTCAAAACTAGCGGGAGTTACGAGCAGTACTTC.

The chain links TRBV11-2 to TRBJ2-7, with TRBD1 identical over 8 bases. The V segment lost 3 bases and the J segment 7 bases; nucleotides outside the gene matches: 14. The CDR3 has 16 amino acids. Germline V CDR1 and CDR2: SGHAT, FQNNGV. The CDR3 spells CASSLNQGQGPEEQYF. In nucleotides, the CDR3 is TGTGCCAGCAGCTTGAATCAAGGACAGGGACCGGAGGAGCAGTACTTC.

This clone was recorded at least ten times. The CDR3 loop reads CASSFGTGSAGELFF. The CDR3 coding sequence is TGTGCCAGCAGCTTCGGGACAGGGAGCGCCGGGGAGCTGTTTTTT. The chain employs TRBV7-2 and TRBJ2-2, with 9 bases that match TRBD1. The V segment lost 3 bases and the J segment 6 bases; nucleotides outside the gene matches: 5. Germline CDR1 reads SGHTA; CDR2 reads FQGNSA. This CDR3 region has 15 residues. Supplemented by reference TRBV7-2 and TRBJ2-2, the full variable domain reads GAGVSQSPSNKVTEKGKDVELRCDPISGHTALYWYRQSLGQGLEFLIYFQGNSAPDKSGLPSDRFSAERTGGSVSTLTIQRTQQEDSAVYLCASSFGTGSAGELFFGEGSRLTVL.

This clone was counted many times. CDR3 nucleotides: TGTGCCAGCAGCCCCCTGACAGGGAATGGCTACACCTTC. Its protein product is CASSPLTGNGYTF. The chain carries TRBV7-2 and TRBJ1-2; 7 nucleotides match TRBD1. J gave up 6 bases and V 5 bases, and 6 bases lay outside the gene matches. Germline CDR1 is SGHTA and CDR2 is FQGNSA. The CDR3 runs 13 residues. The full variable domain, in which reference TRBV7-2 and TRBJ1-2 provide the parts outside the CDR3, is GAGVSQSPSNKVTEKGKDVELRCDPISGHTALYWYRQSLGQGLEFLIYFQGNSAPDKSGLPSDRFSAERTGGSVSTLTIQRTQQEDSAVYLCASSPLTGNGYTFGSGTRLTVV.

The chain combines TRBV2 with TRBJ2-1; D is perhaps TRBD1 or TRBD2 (5 bases each). The V and J ends lost 7 bases and 0 bases respectively, with 22 bases between them. The CDR3 is made up of 18 amino acids. Germline loops: CDR1 SNHLY, CDR2 FYNNEI. CDR3 loop: CASMGVAVAKSSYNEQFF. Here the CDR3 DNA reads TGTGCCAGCATGGGGGTGGCGGTAGCCAAGAGCTCCTACAATGAGCAGTTCTTC.

CDR3 nucleotides: TGTGCCTGGAGTGTCGGACTAGCGGGATTCTTCGAGCAGTACGTC. This encodes CAWSVGLAGFFEQYV. The chain couples TRBV30 to TRBJ2-7; 12 bases fit TRBD2. The CDR3 is 15 amino acids. V lost 0 bases and J lost 6; bases outside the gene matches: 6. Germline values: CDR1 GTSNPN, CDR2 SVGIG (reference sequence).

This clone was counted only a few times. The chain uses TRBV28 and TRBJ2-2; 9 bases align to TRBD2. The CDR3 has 14 amino acids. Germline V CDR1 and CDR2: MDHEN, SYDVKM. V shed 5 bases and J 6 bases; nucleotides not matched to a gene: 4. CDR3 DNA sequence: TGTGCCAGCAGTCGGACTAGCGCTGCCGGGGAGCTGTTTTTT. Amino acids: CASSRTSAAGELFF.

V is TRBV6-1 and J is TRBJ2-1, with D tentatively TRBD1 (6 bases). The CDR3 spans 13 residues. Germline lookup yields CDR1 MNHNS and CDR2 SASEGT. V lost 6 bases, J lost 2 bases, and 8 bases lay in between. CDR3 nucleotide sequence: TGTGCCAGCAGGTGGGGGCCCTACAATGAGCAGTTCTTC. As protein: CASRWGPYNEQFF.

There are many counts of this clone. This chain joins TRBV19 and TRBJ2-7; D may be TRBD1 (7 bases). The CDR3 length is 14 residues. The ends were cut back, 7 bases at V and 6 bases at J, with 19 bases in the middle. CDR1 LNHDA and CDR2 SQIVND come from the germline V gene (reference sequence). The CDR3 reads CASTPLGGDSEQYF. The CDR3 region has the DNA TGTGCCAGTACCCCTTTAGGCGGGGACAGCGAGCAGTACTTC. Filled out from reference TRBV19 and TRBJ2-7, the complete variable domain reads DGGITQSPKYLFRKEGQNVTLSCEQNLNHDAMYWYRQDPGQGLRLIYYSQIVNDFQKGDIAEGYSVSREKKESFPLTVTSAQKNPTAFYLCASTPLGGDSEQYFGPGTRLTVT.

The chain has TRBV3-1 and TRBJ2-7; the D is unclear. CDR1 is LGHDT and CDR2 is YNNKEL in the germline V gene (reference sequence). The CDR3 covers 12 residues. The ends were cut back, 3 bases at V and 0 bases at J, with 3 bases in the middle. The DNA for the CDR3 is TGTGCCAGCAGCCACGACTCCTACGAGCAGTACTTC. Amino acids: CASSHDSYEQYF.

In its sample, this clone was seen many times. The V call is TRBV3-2, the J call TRBJ2-7; the table's D call of TRBD2 was not tested on the DNA. TRBV3-2 is marked as a pseudogene. This CDR3 comprises 16 residues. The CDR3 DNA sequence: TGTGCCAGCAGCCAAGAGGGACTAGCGGGGGGCTACGAGCAGTACTTC. Translated, it gives CASSQEGLAGGYEQYF.

This clone has at least ten counts. A read error may explain this, as a much larger clone is one base away. The rearrangement uses TRBV5-1 and TRBJ2-1; 8 positions match TRBD1. CDR3 length equals 15 residues. Germline CDR1 is SGHRS and CDR2 is YFSETQ. With V trimmed by 3 bases and J by 8 bases, 10 bases remained unmatched. CDR3 region: CASSSGQGAVYEQFF. DNA of the CDR3: TGCGCCAGCAGCTCCGGACAGGGTGCCGTTTATGAGCAGTTCTTC. The full variable domain, completed using reference TRBV5-1 and TRBJ2-1, is KAGVTQTPRYLIKTRGQQVTLSCSPISGHRSVSWYQQTPGQGLQFLFEYFSETQRNKGNFPGRFSGRQFSNSRSEMNVSTLELGDSALYLCASSSGQGAVYEQFFGPGTRLTVL.

This clone has just a few counts. The V gene is TRBV12-3 or TRBV12-4, the J gene TRBJ2-5; D ambiguous. V was clipped by 3 bases and J by 11 bases, with 16 bases between them. The CDR3 runs to 13 residues. CDR3 region: CASSFGTKDTQYF. The CDR3 nucleotides are TGTGCCAGCAGTTTCGGAACAAAAGATACTCAGTACTTC.

Turning to this clone: At one boundary the junction diverges from the germline segment, which might be a read error. The chain has TRBV27 and TRBJ1-1; 7 nucleotides match TRBD1. The CDR3 is 13 amino acids. CDR1 and CDR2 (germline): MNHEY, SMNVEV (reference sequence). The CDR3 region has the DNA TGTGTCAGCAATAAGGGGGCCGGGACTGAATCTTTCTTT. It yields the protein CVSNKGAGTESFF.

This clone was counted ten times or more. This sequence joins TRBV18 and TRBJ1-2, with D perhaps matching TRBD1 (5 bases). Looked up from germline, CDR1 is KGHSH and CDR2 is LQKENI. The V and J ends lost 4 bases and 3 bases respectively, with 9 bases between them. This CDR3 is 13 amino acids long. The CDR3 reads CASSLGTDYGYTF. CDR3 coding DNA: TGTGCCAGCTCACTTGGGACGGACTATGGCTACACCTTC. Filled out from reference TRBV18 and TRBJ1-2, the complete variable domain reads NAGVMQNPRHLVRRRGQEARLRCSPMKGHSHVYWYRQLPEEGLKFMVYLQKENIIDESGMPKERFSAEFPKEGPSILRIQQVVRGDSAAYFCASSLGTDYGYTFGSGTRLTVV.

The J gene is TRBJ2-1, the V gene TRBV11-2; D is unresolved. The ends were cut back, 1 base at V and 5 bases at J, with 21 bases in the middle. The CDR3 extends over 18 amino acids. Germline V gene data show CDR1 as SGHAT and CDR2 as FQNNGV. The CDR3 DNA reads as TGTGCCAGCAGCTTAGTGAACCCAGTACCACCGAGGCACAATGAGCAGTTCTTC. Residues: CASSLVNPVPPRHNEQFF.

This chain joins TRBV15 and TRBJ2-3, with TRBD2 identical over 9 bases. V trimming: 0 bases; J trimming: 7 bases; junction bases outside the gene matches: 8. CDR3 length: 16 amino acids. Germline CDR1 is LNHNV and CDR2 is YYDKDF (reference sequence). Written as DNA, the CDR3 is TGTGCCACCAGCAGAGACACTGGCGGGGGGGGAAATACGCAGTATTTT. Protein: CATSRDTGGGGNTQYF.